This T cell receptor beta chain was obtained from a study of blood T cells in healthy people across ages. Study-level findings and limits: A greater number of naive CD4+ cells and higher diversity distinguished long-lived donors from aged donors. PBMCs left unsorted prevented a conclusive naive versus antigen-experienced comparison.

Germline CDR1 MGHRA, CDR2 YSYEKL. The CDR3 spans 12 residues. V gave up 0 bases and J gave up 14 bases, with 8 bases separating them. Alongside a J-beta primer mix, a sample-barcoded 5' primer served in a second PCR lasting roughly 7 to 11 cycles. TCRdb re-called the 5' RACE reads with MiXCR, one entry per CDR3 protein. This table has fewer than 1.5 million distinct CDR3 sequences, 42% appearing once. The amount of total RNA extracted per sample was at least 5 micrograms. This clonotype turned up a few times. Its antigen is unknown. The origin of this receptor is a woman aged 18-35 years in good health. This sequence joins TRBV4-1 and TRBJ1-6; unclear D gene. The sample taken for sequencing was blood. CDR3 amino acids: CASSQDGWALHF. The CDR3, as DNA: TGCGCCAGCAGCCAAGATGGGTGGGCCCTCCACTTT.